This T cell receptor (beta chain) is drawn from a study of T cell changes during pregnancy in multiple sclerosis. TCRdb's copy holds only in-frame clones and misses some; the assay was immunoSEQ multiplex PCR. The sample includes under 75,000 clones, roughly 92% seen only once; the top ten take 3.2%. CDR1 is MGHRA, CDR2 YSYEKL, per germline. The V gene end was trimmed by 4 bases and the J gene end by 2 bases; junction bases not matched to a gene: 8. The CDR3 has 16 residues. Specimen: CD8+ T cells from peripheral blood mononuclear cells, collected in the second trimester of pregnancy. This TCR derives from a female donor with multiple sclerosis, enrolled in a pregnancy study. This chain connects TRBV4-1 to TRBJ2-4; 7 nucleotides match TRBD2. CDR3 residues: CASSPGGFGTKNIQYF. The CDR3 DNA sequence: TGCGCCAGCAGCCCGGGGGGTTTCGGAACCAAAAACATTCAGTACTTC.